The rows below give T cell receptor beta chains drawn from one sample of a study of cytomegalovirus exposure and HLA in healthy donors. The data were produced by immunoSEQ multiplex PCR, yet TCRdb's version contains in-frame clones alone and is incomplete. Seen here are roughly 80,000 clones, roughly two thirds observed once, and the top ten hold 4.9%. The sequenced material came from PBMCs. These receptors came from a man in his 60s in good health and CMV-seropositive. The CDR3 runs from the conserved cysteine through the conserved F or W. The order of the fields is V gene, J gene, CDR3 protein.

TRBV9	TRBJ2-5	CASSGGQGAETQYF
TRBV28	TRBJ2-7	CASSLATSGSYEQYF
TRBV10-1	TRBJ2-2	CATQAGQGGELFF
TRBV19	TRBJ1-2	CASSRPGQGYGYTF
TRBV6-5	TRBJ1-4	CASSPRQNGFLLFF
TRBV30	TRBJ2-5	CAWSVSGGDETQYF
TRBV6-1	TRBJ2-3	CASSESPSGGTDTQYF
TRBV7-9	TRBJ2-3	CASSLSTDTQYF
TRBV2	TRBJ1-1	CASRPGQFSFEAFF
TRBV14	TRBJ1-3	CASSRQPPWDTIYF
TRBV7-9	TRBJ2-7	CASSFYGTAGEQYF
TRBV6-6	TRBJ2-2	CASSYGLAGSTGELFF
TRBV4-2	TRBJ2-7	CASSQGDRALSEQYF
TRBV19	TRBJ2-1	CASSIVNNEQFF
TRBV29-1	TRBJ2-6	CSVGSGANVLTF
TRBV10-3	TRBJ2-7	CAISEWRERGEQYF
TRBV10-3	TRBJ1-2	CAISESGGAGYGYTF
TRBV30	TRBJ2-7	CAWSWGSGSAYEQYF
TRBV6-6	TRBJ2-7	CASSSPSAGVKYEQYF
TRBV7-3	TRBJ2-1	CASSRQGQNEQFF
TRBV10-3	TRBJ2-1	CASSSGRDNEQFF
TRBV5-6	TRBJ1-1	CASSLGWGQPTEAFF
TRBV28	TRBJ1-5	CASSLRAGGNQPQHF
TRBV7-7	TRBJ2-5	CASSARGQGAETQYF
TRBV30	TRBJ2-4	CAWNSGTGNTQAKNIQYF
TRBV29-1	TRBJ2-7	CSVEESAGYEQYF
TRBV6-6	TRBJ1-4	CASRSGQGFEKLFF
TRBV28	TRBJ2-5	CASSWWTSGGETQYF
TRBV11-2	TRBJ2-7	CASSSGTGYLYEQYF
TRBV11-2	TRBJ2-1	CASSLNRWGSRGNEQFF
TRBV7-6	TRBJ1-6	CASSSGTGGNSPLHF
TRBV9	TRBJ2-7	CASSVGGRDSSYEQYF
TRBV4-2	TRBJ2-5	CASSPDPPSTSRGTQYF
TRBV5-1	TRBJ2-1	CASSLATGLALDEQFF
TRBV30	TRBJ2-2	CAWTPLAGDSGELFF
TRBV4-2	TRBJ1-2	CASSPDRSNYGYTF
TRBV7-2	TRBJ2-2	CASHRGELFF
TRBV7-9	TRBJ2-4	CSSSSPGPGDIQYF
TRBV7-6	TRBJ2-1	CASSPRALRDNEQFF
TRBV6-6	TRBJ2-2	CASSKQVTGELFF
TRBV4-1	TRBJ1-2	CASSLGGRDYGYTF
TRBV9	TRBJ2-2	CASSLNTGELFF
TRBV6-6	TRBJ1-2	CASASTQVLYGYTF
TRBV25-1	TRBJ2-5	CASSQEQETQYF
TRBV11-2	TRBJ2-5	CASSLSREETQYF
TRBV6-5	TRBJ1-2	CASSYQGNYGYTF